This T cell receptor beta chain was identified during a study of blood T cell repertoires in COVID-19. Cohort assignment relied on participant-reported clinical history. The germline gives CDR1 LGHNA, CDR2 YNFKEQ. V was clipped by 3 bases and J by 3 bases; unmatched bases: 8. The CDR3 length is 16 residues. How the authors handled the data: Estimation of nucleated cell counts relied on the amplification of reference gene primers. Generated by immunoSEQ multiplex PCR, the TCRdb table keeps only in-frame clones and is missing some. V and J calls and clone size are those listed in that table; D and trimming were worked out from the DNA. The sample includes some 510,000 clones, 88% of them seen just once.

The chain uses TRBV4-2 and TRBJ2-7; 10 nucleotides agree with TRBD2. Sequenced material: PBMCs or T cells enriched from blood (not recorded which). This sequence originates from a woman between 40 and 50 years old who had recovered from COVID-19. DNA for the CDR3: TGTGCCAGCAGCCAGGGAATAGCGGGAGGATACTACGAGCAGTACTTC. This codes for CASSQGIAGGYYEQYF.